This T cell receptor beta chain was sequenced during a study of shared clonotypes between healthy human individuals. Study details: The cohort had two women and a few men, ages 18 to 49. General study points: Larger richness was generally estimated for naive than memory subsets.

Donors, healthy HIV-negative adults, lacked recent acute infections or vaccinations. The germline CDR1 and CDR2 sequences are SEHNR and FQNEAQ (reference sequence). The CDR3 is made up of 14 amino acids. The ends lost 5 bases at V and 8 bases at J; junction bases unmatched: 8. In regard to this clone: The target antigen is unknown.

Methods used by the authors: Junction-only immunoSEQ sequences carried no quality scores, so filtering differed. TCRdb's table, derived via immunoSEQ multiplex PCR, lists solely in-frame clones and lacks some. The V and J calls and clone size were taken over from that table, and D and trimming were inferred from the DNA. The table shows roughly 2.2 million clones, with more than 85% occurring only once. This sequence joins TRBV7-9 and TRBJ1-2, with 10 bases matching TRBD1. The source material was naive CD4+ T cells from PBMCs. Subset indicated: CD45RA+ positively selected. This receptor was obtained from a man in his late teens or twenties in good health. Some clones in this sample may be carry-over from other donors' samples. The CDR3 sequence: CASSRRDRGGGYTF. The DNA for the CDR3 is TGTGCCAGCAGCCGCAGGGACAGGGGAGGCGGCTACACCTTC.